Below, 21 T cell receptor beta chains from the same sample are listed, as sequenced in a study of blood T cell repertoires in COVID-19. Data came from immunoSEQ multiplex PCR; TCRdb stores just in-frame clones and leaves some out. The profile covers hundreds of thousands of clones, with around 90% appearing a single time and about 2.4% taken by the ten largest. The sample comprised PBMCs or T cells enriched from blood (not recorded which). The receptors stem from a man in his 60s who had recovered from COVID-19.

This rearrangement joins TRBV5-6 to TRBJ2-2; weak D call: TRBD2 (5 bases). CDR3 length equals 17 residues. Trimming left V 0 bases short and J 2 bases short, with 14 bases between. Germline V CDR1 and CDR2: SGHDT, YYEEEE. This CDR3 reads CASSLGVRGFNTGELFF. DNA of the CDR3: TGTGCCAGCAGCTTGGGAGTTCGAGGGTTTAACACCGGGGAGCTGTTTTTT.

This chain's CDR3 is CASSPSAGGYTQYF. The CDR3, as DNA: TGTGCCAGCAGCCCTTCGGCGGGGGGTTATACGCAGTATTTT. The V call is TRBV7-2, the J call TRBJ2-3; TRBD2 matches 8 bases. V shed 5 bases and J 7 bases; nucleotides not matched to a gene: 8. Germline V lookup: CDR1 SGHTA, CDR2 FQGNSA. The CDR3 runs 14 residues.

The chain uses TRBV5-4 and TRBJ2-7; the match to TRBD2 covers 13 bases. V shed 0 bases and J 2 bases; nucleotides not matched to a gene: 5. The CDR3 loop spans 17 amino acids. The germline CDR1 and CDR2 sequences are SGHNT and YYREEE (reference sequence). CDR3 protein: CASSLEPTSGRAYEQYF. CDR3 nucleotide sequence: TGTGCCAGCAGCTTGGAGCCCACTAGCGGGAGGGCCTACGAGCAGTACTTC. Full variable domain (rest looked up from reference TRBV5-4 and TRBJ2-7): ETGVTQSPTHLIKTRGQQVTLRCSSQSGHNTVSWYQQALGQGPQFIFQYYREEENGRGNFPPRFSGLQFPNYSSELNVNALELDDSALYLCASSLEPTSGRAYEQYFGPGTRLTVT.

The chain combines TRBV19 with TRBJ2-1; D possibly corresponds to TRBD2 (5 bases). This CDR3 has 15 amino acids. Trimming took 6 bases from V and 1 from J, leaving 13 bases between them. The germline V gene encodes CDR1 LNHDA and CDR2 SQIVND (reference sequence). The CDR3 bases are TGTGCCAGTAGCCCTGGACGAGGGTCCTACAATGAGCAGTTCTTC. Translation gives CASSPGRGSYNEQFF. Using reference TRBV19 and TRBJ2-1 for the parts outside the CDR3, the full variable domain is DGGITQSPKYLFRKEGQNVTLSCEQNLNHDAMYWYRQDPGQGLRLIYYSQIVNDFQKGDIAEGYSVSREKKESFPLTVTSAQKNPTAFYLCASSPGRGSYNEQFFGPGTRLTVL.

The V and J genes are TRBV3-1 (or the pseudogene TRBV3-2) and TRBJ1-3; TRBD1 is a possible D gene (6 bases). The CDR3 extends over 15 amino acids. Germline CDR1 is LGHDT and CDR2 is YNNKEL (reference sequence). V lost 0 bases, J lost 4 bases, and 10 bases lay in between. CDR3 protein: CASSQDEGVGNTIYF. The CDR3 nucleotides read TGTGCCAGCAGCCAAGACGAGGGGGTCGGAAACACCATATATTTT.

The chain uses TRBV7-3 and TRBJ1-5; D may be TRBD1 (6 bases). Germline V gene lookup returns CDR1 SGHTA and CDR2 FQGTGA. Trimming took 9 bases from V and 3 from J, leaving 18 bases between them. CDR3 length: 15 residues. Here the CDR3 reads CARCPPGGVNQPQHF. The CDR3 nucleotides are TGTGCCAGATGCCCCCCGGGGGGCGTCAATCAGCCCCAGCATTTT.

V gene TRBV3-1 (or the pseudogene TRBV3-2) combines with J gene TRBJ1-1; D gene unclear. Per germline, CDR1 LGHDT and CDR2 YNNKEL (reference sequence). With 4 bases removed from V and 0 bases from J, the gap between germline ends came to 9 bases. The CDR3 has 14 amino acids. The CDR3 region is CASSLKQLNTEAFF. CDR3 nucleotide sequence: TGTGCCAGCAGCCTAAAACAGCTGAACACTGAAGCTTTCTTT.

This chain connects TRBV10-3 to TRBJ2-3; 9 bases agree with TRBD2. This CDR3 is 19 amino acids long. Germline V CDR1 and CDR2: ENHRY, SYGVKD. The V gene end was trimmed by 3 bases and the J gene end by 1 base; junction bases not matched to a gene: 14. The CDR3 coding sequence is TGTGCCATCAGTGACCTAGCGGGATGGGCGGCGGGGGGCACAGATACGCAGTATTTT. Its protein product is CAISDLAGWAAGGTDTQYF.

Written as DNA, the CDR3 is TGTGCCAGCTCACCACGGCAGGGTTCTCGGCCCCAGCATTTT. Translated: CASSPRQGSRPQHF. V usage is TRBV18 and J usage is TRBJ1-5, with a tentative D call TRBD1 (5 bases). The CDR3 contains 14 residues. Germline assignment: CDR1 KGHSH and CDR2 LQKENI. Between the trimmed V and J ends, which lost 1 base and 9 bases, there was a span of 13 bases.

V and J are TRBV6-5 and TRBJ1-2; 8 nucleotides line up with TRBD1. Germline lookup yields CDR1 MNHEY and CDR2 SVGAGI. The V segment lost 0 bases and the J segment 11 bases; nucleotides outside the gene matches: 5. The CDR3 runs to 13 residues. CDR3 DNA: TGTGCCAGCAGTTACTCCCGGGACAGGTGGTACACCTTC. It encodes CASSYSRDRWYTF.

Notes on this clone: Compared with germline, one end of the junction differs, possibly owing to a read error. The CDR3 DNA reads as TGTGCTAGCAGCACGGATGGGGGAGGGACCCAGTACTTC. This translates into CASSTDGGGTQYF. V gene TRBV7-7 combines with J gene TRBJ2-5; TRBD2 is a possible D gene (6 bases). Looked up from germline, CDR1 is SSHAT and CDR2 is FNYEAQ (reference sequence). The CDR3 contains 13 residues.

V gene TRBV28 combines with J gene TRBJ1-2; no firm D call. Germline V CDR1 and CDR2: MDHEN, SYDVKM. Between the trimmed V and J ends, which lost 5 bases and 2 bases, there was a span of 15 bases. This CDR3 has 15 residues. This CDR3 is CASSQPGGPNYGYTF. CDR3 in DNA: TGTGCCAGCAGTCAACCCGGAGGGCCCAACTATGGCTACACCTTC.

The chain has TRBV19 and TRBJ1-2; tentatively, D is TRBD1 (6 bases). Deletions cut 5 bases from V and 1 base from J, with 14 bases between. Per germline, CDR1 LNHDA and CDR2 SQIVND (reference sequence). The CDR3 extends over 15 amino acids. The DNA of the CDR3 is TGTGCCAGTAGTCCCCGGACAGATATTAACTATGGCTACACCTTC. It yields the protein CASSPRTDINYGYTF.

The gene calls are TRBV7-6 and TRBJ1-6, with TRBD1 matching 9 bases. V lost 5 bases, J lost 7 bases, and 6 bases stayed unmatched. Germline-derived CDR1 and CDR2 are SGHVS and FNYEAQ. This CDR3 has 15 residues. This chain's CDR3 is CASSPGTGWNSPLHF. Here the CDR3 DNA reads TGTGCCAGCAGCCCCGGGACAGGGTGGAATTCACCCCTCCACTTT.

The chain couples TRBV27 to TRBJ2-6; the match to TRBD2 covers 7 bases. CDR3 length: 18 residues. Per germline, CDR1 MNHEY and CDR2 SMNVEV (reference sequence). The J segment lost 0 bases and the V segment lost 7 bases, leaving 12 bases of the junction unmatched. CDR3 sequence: CASTILLPGGSGANVLTF. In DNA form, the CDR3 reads TGTGCCAGCACCATACTCCTCCCGGGGGGCTCTGGGGCCAACGTCCTGACTTTC.

Written as DNA, the CDR3 is TGTGCCAGCTCACGAGGTGAACAAGAGACCCAGTACTTC. Amino acids: CASSRGEQETQYF. The J gene is TRBJ2-5, the V gene TRBV18; D unresolved. This CDR3 contains 13 residues. Trimming shortened V by 4 bases and J by 2 bases, and 8 bases separated the two germline ends. Germline assignment: CDR1 KGHSH and CDR2 LQKENI.

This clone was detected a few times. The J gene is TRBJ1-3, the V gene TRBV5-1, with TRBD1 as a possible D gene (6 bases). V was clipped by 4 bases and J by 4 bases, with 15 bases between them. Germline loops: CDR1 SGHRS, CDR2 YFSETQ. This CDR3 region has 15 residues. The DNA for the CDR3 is TGCGCCAGCAGCCTACAGGGTATCTCGGGAAACACCATATATTTT. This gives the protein CASSLQGISGNTIYF.

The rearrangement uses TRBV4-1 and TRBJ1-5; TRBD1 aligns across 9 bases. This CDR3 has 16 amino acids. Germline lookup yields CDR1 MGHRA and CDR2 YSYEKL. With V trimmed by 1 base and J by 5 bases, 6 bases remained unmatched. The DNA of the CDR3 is TGCGCCAGCAGCCAAGTGGGACAGGGTATGTATCAGCCCCAGCATTTT. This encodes CASSQVGQGMYQPQHF.

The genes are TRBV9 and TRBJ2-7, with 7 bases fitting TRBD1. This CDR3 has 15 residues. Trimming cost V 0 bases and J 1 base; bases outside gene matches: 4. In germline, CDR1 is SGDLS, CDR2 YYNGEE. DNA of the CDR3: TGTGCCAGCAGCGTAGAGGCAGGGGGTTCCTACGAGCAGTACTTC. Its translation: CASSVEAGGSYEQYF.

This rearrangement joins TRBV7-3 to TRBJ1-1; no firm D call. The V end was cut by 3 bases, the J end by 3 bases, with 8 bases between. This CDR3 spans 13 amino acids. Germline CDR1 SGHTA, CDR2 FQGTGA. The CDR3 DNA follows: TGTGCCAGCAGCTTTCGGGTCGACACTGAAGCTTTCTTT. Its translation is CASSFRVDTEAFF.

The CDR3 nucleotides read TGTGCCAGCACCAGACTAGCGGGAGGGACAGATACGCAGTATTTT. This translates into CASTRLAGGTDTQYF. The rearrangement joins TRBV6-5 to TRBJ2-3; 14 nucleotides align to TRBD2. The trim removed 7 bases at V and 3 bases at J, leaving 3 bases unmatched. The CDR3 totals 15 residues. Germline V gene data show CDR1 as MNHEY and CDR2 as SVGAGI.